This TCR beta chain appears in the sequencing data of a study of spatial heterogeneity in lung cancer. For the study at large: Combinations of a unique TCR and a UMI were tallied in raw reads, and on average each appeared more than ten times.

Time point of the sample: sample taken at primary tumor resection. Samples came from 70 to 80 TRACERx patients with untreated early-stage lung cancer. Unsorted whole RNA of tumor, nontumor lung or frozen PBMC was sequenced. Study-level findings and limits: TCRs found ubiquitously expanded in tumor appeared in blood more at resection than at follow-up.

One entry per CDR3 protein results from TCRdb running MiXCR on the 5' RACE reads. Here the sample spans roughly 40,000 distinct CDR3 sequences, under 7.5% being singletons. In its sample, this clonotype was seen a few times. The antigen remains unidentified. V shed 5 bases and J 0 bases; nucleotides not matched to a gene: 5. CDR1 is SGHTA, CDR2 FQGNSA, per germline. There are 16 residues in the CDR3. Specimen: PBMCs, collected at surgery. This TCR derives from a female donor with early-stage non-small cell lung cancer. V is TRBV7-2 and J is TRBJ1-4, with 8 bases identical to TRBD1. CDR3 residues: CASSQRQGTTNEKLFF. CDR3 DNA: TGTGCCAGCAGCCAACGACAGGGGACAACTAATGAAAAACTGTTTTTT.